The 5 T cell receptor beta chains presented below share a single source sample, sequenced in a study of a mutant IDH1 vaccine in newly diagnosed glioma. No antigen is known for these receptors. Time point here: week 5, during vaccination. Every single dose of the vaccine, 300 ug of mutant IDH1 20-mer peptide, came with topical imiquimod. The table came from immunoSEQ multiplex PCR; TCRdb's copy has only in-frame clones and leaves some out. The sample gives around 50,000 clones, more than 80% of which show up once; roughly 5% is in the top ten. Specimen: PBMCs, collected from a glioma patient whose treatment included an IDH1 peptide vaccine. The receptors shown here come from a woman between 35 and 50 years old with glioma.

The chain links TRBV6-5 to TRBJ1-1, with 7 positions matching TRBD1. The germline V gene encodes CDR1 MNHEY and CDR2 SVGAGI. Unmatched junction bases numbered 7, after V lost 2 bases and J lost 4 bases. The CDR3 sequence is 15 residues long. CDR3 residues: CASSYIQGRTTEAFF. CDR3 sequence (DNA): TGTGCCAGCAGTTACATACAGGGGAGGACCACTGAAGCTTTCTTT.

This chain uses TRBV10-2 with TRBJ1-1, with D possibly being TRBD1 (5 bases). Trimming took off 3 bases at V and 4 bases at J, with 12 bases between the two ends. CDR1 and CDR2 (germline): WSHSY, SAAADI. The CDR3 covers 14 residues. The CDR3 sequence: CASSDGRAVTEAFF. DNA for the CDR3: TGCGCCAGCAGTGACGGCAGGGCGGTCACTGAAGCTTTCTTT.

CDR3: CASSLAGGRSGNTIYF. The CDR3 nucleotides read TGCGCCAGCAGCTTGGCAGGCGGGAGGTCTGGAAACACCATATATTTT. The chain recombines TRBV5-1 with TRBJ1-3; D remains ambiguous. The V end was cut by 0 bases, the J end by 1 base, with 11 bases between. CDR1 SGHRS and CDR2 YFSETQ come from the germline V gene. This CDR3 is built from 16 residues.

The V and J genes are TRBV9 and TRBJ2-7; TRBD1 agrees at 7 bases. The CDR3 totals 15 residues. The V segment lost 3 bases and the J segment 3 bases; nucleotides outside the gene matches: 9. Per the germline V gene, CDR1 is SGDLS and CDR2 is YYNGEE. For the CDR3, the DNA is TGTGCCAGCAGCGCACGCGGACAGGCGGGCTACGAGCAGTACTTC. Its protein is CASSARGQAGYEQYF. The variable domain in full, with the rest retrieved from reference TRBV9 and TRBJ2-7, is DSGVTQTPKHLITATGQRVTLRCSPRSGDLSVYWYQQSLDQGLQFLIQYYNGEERAKGNILERFSAQQFPDLHSELNLSSLELGDSALYFCASSARGQAGYEQYFGPGTRLTVT.

The rearrangement joins TRBV10-2 to TRBJ2-7, with 10 bases identical to TRBD1. Germline CDR1 WSHSY, CDR2 SAAADI. The CDR3 has 15 amino acids. Trimming at V came to 8 bases and at J to 2 bases, leaving 9 bases not matched to a gene. CDR3 sequence reads: CASWDRGHSAYEQYF. In DNA form, the CDR3 reads TGCGCCAGCTGGGACAGGGGACATTCGGCCTACGAGCAGTACTTC.